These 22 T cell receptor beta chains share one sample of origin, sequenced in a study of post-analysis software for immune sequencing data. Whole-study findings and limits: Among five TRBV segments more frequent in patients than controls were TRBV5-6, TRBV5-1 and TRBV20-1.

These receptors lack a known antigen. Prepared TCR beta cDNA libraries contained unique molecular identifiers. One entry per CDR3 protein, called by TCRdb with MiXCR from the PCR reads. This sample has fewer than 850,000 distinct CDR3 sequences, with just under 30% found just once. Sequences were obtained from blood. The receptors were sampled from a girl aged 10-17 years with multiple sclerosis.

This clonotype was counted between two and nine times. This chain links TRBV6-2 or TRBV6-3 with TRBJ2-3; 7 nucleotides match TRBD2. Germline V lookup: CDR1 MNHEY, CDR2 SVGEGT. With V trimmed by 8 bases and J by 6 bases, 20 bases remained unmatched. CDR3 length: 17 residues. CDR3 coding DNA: TGTGCCAGCTTTATAGGTTTCAGCGGGAACCTTCGGGATACGCAGTATTTT. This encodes CASFIGFSGNLRDTQYF.

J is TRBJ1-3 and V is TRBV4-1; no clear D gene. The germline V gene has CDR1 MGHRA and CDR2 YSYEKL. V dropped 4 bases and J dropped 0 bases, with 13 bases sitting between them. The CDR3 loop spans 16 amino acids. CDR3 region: CASSPPSPASGNTIYF. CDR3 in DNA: TGCGCCAGCAGCCCTCCGTCTCCAGCCTCTGGAAACACCATATATTTT.

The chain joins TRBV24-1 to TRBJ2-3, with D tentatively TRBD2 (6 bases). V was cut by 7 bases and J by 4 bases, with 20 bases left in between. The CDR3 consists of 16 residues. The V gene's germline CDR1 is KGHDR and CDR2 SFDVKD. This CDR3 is CATSGSGRGRADTQYF. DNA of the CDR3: TGTGCCACCAGCGGTTCAGGGCGGGGCAGGGCAGATACGCAGTATTTT.

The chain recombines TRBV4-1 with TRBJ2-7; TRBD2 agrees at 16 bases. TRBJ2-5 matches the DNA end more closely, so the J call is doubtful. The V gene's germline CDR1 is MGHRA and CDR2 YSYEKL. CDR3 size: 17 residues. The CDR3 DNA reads TGCGCCAGCAGCCAAGAGGGACTAGCGGGGGGGCCAGAGACCCAGTACTTC. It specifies CASSQEGLAGGPETQYF.

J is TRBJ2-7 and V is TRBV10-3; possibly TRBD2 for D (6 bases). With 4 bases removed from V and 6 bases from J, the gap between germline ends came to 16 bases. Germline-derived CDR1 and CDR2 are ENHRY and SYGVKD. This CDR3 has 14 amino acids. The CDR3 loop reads CAISGSGVGGEQYF. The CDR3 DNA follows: TGTGCCATCAGTGGGTCGGGAGTCGGGGGCGAGCAGTACTTC.

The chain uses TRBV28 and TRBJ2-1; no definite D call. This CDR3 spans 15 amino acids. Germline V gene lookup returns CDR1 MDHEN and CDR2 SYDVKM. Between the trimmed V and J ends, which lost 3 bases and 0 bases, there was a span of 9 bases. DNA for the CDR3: TGTGCCAGCAGTTTGGGCGAGATCTCCTACAATGAGCAGTTCTTC. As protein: CASSLGEISYNEQFF. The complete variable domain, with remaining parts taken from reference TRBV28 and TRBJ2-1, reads DVKVTQSSRYLVKRTGEKVFLECVQDMDHENMFWYRQDPGLGLRLIYFSYDVKMKEKGDIPEGYSVSREKKERFSLILESASTNQTSMYLCASSLGEISYNEQFFGPGTRLTVL.

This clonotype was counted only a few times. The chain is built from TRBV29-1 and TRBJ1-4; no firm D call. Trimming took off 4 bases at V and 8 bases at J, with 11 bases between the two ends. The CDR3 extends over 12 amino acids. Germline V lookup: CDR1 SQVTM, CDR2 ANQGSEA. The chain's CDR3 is CSVVGLREKLFF. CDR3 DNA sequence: TGCAGCGTTGTTGGATTGCGGGAAAAACTGTTTTTT.

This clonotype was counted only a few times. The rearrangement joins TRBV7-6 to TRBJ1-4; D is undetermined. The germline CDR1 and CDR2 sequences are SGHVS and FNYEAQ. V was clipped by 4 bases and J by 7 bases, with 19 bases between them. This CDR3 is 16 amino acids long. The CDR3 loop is CASSSEYGERLEKLFF. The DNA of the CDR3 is TGTGCCAGCAGCTCCGAATATGGGGAGCGGCTTGAAAAACTGTTTTTT.

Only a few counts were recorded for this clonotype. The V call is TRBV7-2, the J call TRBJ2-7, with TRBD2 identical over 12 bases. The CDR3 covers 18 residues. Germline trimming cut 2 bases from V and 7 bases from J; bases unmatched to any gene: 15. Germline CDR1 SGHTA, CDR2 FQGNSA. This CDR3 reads CASSLWGAASGGADEQYF. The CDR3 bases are TGTGCCAGCAGCTTATGGGGGGCCGCTAGCGGGGGGGCCGATGAGCAGTACTTC.

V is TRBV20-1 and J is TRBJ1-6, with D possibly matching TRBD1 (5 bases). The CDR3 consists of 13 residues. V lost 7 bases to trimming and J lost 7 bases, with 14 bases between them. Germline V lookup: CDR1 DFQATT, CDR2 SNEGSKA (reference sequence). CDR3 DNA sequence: TGCAGTGTTACCCCAGGGAACAATTCACCCCTCCACTTT. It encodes CSVTPGNNSPLHF.

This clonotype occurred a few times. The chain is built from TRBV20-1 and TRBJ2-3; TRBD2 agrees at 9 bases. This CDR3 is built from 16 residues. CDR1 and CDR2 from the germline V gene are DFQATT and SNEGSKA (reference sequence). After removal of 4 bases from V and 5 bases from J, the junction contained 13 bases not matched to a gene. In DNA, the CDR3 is TGCAGTGCTACTCCACCCGGCGGGAGGGTTGAAGATACGCAGTATTTT. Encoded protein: CSATPPGGRVEDTQYF.

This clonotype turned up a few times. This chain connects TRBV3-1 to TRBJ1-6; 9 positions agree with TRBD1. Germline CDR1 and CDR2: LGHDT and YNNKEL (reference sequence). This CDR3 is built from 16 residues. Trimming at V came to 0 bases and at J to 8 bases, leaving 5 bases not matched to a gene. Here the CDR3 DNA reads TGTGCCAGCAGCCAAGACGCGGGACAGGGCTATTCACCCCTCCACTTT. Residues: CASSQDAGQGYSPLHF.

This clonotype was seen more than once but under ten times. CDR3 in amino acids: CASSLEQGGTQYF. The DNA for the CDR3 is TGCGCCAGCAGCTTGGAGCAGGGAGGGACCCAGTACTTC. The gene calls are TRBV5-1 and TRBJ2-5; D possibly corresponds to TRBD2 (6 bases). The V end was cut by 0 bases, the J end by 7 bases, with 10 bases between. CDR3 length equals 13 residues. CDR1 is SGHRS, CDR2 YFSETQ, per germline.

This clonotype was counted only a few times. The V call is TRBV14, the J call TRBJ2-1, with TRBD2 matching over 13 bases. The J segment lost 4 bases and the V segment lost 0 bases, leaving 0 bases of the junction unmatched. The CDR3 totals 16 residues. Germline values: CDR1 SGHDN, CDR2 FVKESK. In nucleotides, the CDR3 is TGTGCCAGCAGCCAAGAGGGACTAGCGGGATACAATGAGCAGTTCTTC. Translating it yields CASSQEGLAGYNEQFF.

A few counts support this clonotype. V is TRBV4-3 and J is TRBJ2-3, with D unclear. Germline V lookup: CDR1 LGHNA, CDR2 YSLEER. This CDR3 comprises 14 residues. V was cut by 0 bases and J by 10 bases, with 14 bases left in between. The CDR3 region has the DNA TGCGCCAGCAGCCAAGATCTGGGTCTTAAGGCGCAGTATTTT. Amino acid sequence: CASSQDLGLKAQYF.

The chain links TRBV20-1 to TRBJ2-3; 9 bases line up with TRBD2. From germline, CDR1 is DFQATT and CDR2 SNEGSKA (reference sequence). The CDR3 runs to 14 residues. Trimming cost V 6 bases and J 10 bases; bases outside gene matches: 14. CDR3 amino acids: CSAHWESLAGPQYF. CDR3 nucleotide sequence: TGCAGTGCGCACTGGGAAAGTCTAGCGGGACCGCAGTATTTT.

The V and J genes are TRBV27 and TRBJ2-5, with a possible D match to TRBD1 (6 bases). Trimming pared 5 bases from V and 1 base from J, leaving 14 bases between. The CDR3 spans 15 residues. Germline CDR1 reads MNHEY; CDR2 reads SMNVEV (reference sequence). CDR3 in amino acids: CASSRPGEIQETQYF. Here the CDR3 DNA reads TGTGCCAGCAGTCGGCCAGGGGAGATCCAAGAGACCCAGTACTTC.

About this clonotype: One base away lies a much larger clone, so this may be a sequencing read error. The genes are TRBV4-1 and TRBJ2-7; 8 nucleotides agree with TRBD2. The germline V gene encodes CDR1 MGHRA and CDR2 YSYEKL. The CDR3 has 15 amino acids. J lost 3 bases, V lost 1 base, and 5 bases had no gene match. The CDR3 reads CASSQVRSGNYEQYF. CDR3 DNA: TGCGCCAGCAGCCAAGTTCGTAGCGGGAACTACGAGCAGTACTTC.

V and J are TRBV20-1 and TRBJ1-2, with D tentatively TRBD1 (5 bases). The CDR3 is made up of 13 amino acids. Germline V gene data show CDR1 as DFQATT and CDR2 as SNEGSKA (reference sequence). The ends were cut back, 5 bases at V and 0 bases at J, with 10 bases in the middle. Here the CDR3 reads CSAPPGPNYGYTF. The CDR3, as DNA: TGCAGTGCTCCGCCGGGACCTAACTATGGCTACACCTTC.

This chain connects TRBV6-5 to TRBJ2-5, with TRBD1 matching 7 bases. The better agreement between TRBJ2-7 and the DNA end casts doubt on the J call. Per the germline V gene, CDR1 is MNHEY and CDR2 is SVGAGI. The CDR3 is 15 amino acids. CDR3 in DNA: TGTGCCAGCAGTTACCGAGAAGGGGGCCCTTACGAGCAGTACTTC. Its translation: CASSYREGGPYEQYF.

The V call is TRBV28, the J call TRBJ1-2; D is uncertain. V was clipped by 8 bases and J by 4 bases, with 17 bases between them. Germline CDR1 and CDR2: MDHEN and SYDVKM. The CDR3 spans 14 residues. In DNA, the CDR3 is TGTGCCAGCCGACCCGCCGGGGAAATCTATGGCTACACCTTC. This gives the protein CASRPAGEIYGYTF.

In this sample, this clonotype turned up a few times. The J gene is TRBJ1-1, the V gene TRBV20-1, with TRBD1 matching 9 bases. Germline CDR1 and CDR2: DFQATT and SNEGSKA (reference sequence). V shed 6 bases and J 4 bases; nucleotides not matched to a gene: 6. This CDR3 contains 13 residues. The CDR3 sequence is CSAKGTGSTEAFF. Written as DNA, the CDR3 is TGCAGTGCCAAAGGGACAGGGAGCACTGAAGCTTTCTTT.